Shown below are 25 T cell receptor beta chains from a single sample sequenced in a study of blood T cell repertoires in COVID-19. Repertoires were generated with immunoSEQ multiplex PCR, while TCRdb's copy carries only in-frame clones and drops some. The top ten clones hold about 16% of a sample with about 60,000 clones, approximately 85% of them seen once. Sequencing was done on a sample of peripheral blood. These receptors originate from a human donor in a cohort sampled during active COVID-19.

The J gene is TRBJ2-1, the V gene TRBV10-1; 7 bases map to TRBD2. V shed 6 bases and J 4 bases; nucleotides not matched to a gene: 9. This CDR3 contains 15 residues. Germline values: CDR1 WNHNN, CDR2 SYGVQD (reference sequence). The CDR3 here is CASSSGPGRYNEQFF. The CDR3 DNA sequence: TGCGCCAGCAGCTCCGGACCCGGGAGGTACAATGAGCAGTTCTTC.

The rearrangement links TRBV7-9 to TRBJ2-1; 14 bases are shared with TRBD2. Trimming took 5 bases from V and 4 from J; bases not matched to a gene: 4. The CDR3 has 16 residues. The germline gives CDR1 SEHNR, CDR2 FQNEAQ (reference sequence). The CDR3 nucleotides read TGTGCCAGCAGCCCGGGACTAGCGGGAGCTTACAATGAGCAGTTCTTC. Translation: CASSPGLAGAYNEQFF.

This clone was seen a few times. V gene TRBV3-1 (or the pseudogene TRBV3-2) combines with J gene TRBJ2-2; D uncertain. This CDR3 region has 16 residues. V gave up 1 base and J gave up 2 bases, with 11 bases separating them. Germline V gene data show CDR1 as LGHDT and CDR2 as YNNKEL (reference sequence). The CDR3: CASSQGLAANTGELFF. The DNA for the CDR3 is TGTGCCAGCAGCCAAGGTCTCGCGGCAAACACCGGGGAGCTGTTTTTT.

The chain employs TRBV4-2 and TRBJ1-6; tentative D call: TRBD1 (6 bases). CDR3 length: 16 amino acids. CDR1 is LGHNA, CDR2 YNFKEQ, per germline. V was shortened by 0 bases and J by 7 bases, with 13 bases between the two germline ends. CDR3 in DNA: TGTGCCAGCAGCCAAGATCCCGCAGGGGCGAATTCACCCCTCCACTTT. Protein: CASSQDPAGANSPLHF.

This clone was recorded a few times. The genes are TRBV30 and TRBJ1-3; unclear D gene. Trimming pared 7 bases from V and 4 bases from J, leaving 11 bases between. Germline V gives CDR1 GTSNPN, CDR2 SVGIG (reference sequence). The CDR3 covers 12 residues. The CDR3 DNA reads TGTGCCTCCTCCCTCCGGGGAAACACCATATATTTT. It yields the protein CASSLRGNTIYF.

The gene calls are TRBV4-2 and TRBJ2-2; 9 nucleotides line up with TRBD2. The CDR3 extends over 15 amino acids. With 8 bases clipped from V and 4 bases from J, the junction kept 8 bases outside the gene matches. Germline CDR1 LGHNA, CDR2 YNFKEQ. This CDR3 is CASGKAGGSTGELFF. The CDR3 nucleotides read TGTGCCAGCGGAAAAGCGGGAGGAAGCACCGGGGAGCTGTTTTTT.

The chain employs TRBV6-6 and TRBJ1-5; 7 bases align to TRBD1. Trimming cost V 7 bases and J 5 bases; bases outside gene matches: 11. The V gene's germline CDR1 is MNHNY and CDR2 SVGAGI (reference sequence). The CDR3 is 15 residues long. DNA of the CDR3: TGTGCCAGCACCCTGACAGGGCGGTCGGATCAGCCCCAGCATTTT. Its translation: CASTLTGRSDQPQHF.

This clone was seen just once. J is TRBJ2-5 and V is TRBV3-1 (or the pseudogene TRBV3-2), with D unresolved. The CDR3 covers 11 residues. Between the trimmed V and J ends, which lost 3 bases and 4 bases, there was a span of 3 bases. Germline V gene data show CDR1 as LGHDT and CDR2 as YNNKEL (reference sequence). The CDR3 sequence: CASSHGETQYF. Written as DNA, the CDR3 is TGTGCCAGCAGCCACGGAGAGACCCAGTACTTC.

The chain recombines TRBV3-1 (or the pseudogene TRBV3-2) with TRBJ2-3; 7 bases fit TRBD2. Trimming removed 4 bases from V and 5 bases from J; junction bases left unmatched: 6. The CDR3 sequence is 14 residues long. CDR1 and CDR2 (germline): LGHDT, YNNKEL (reference sequence). The CDR3 loop reads CASSPAGVEDTQYF. The CDR3 region has the DNA TGTGCCAGCAGCCCCGCGGGGGTAGAAGATACGCAGTATTTT.

The V call is TRBV12-5, the J call TRBJ2-1, with 8 bases matching TRBD1. V lost 0 bases, J lost 5 bases, and 9 bases stayed unmatched. The V gene's germline CDR1 is LGHNT and CDR2 FRNRAP. The CDR3 has 17 amino acids. CDR3 sequence (DNA): TGTGCTAGTGGTTTGGTTCTACCGGGACAGGATAACAATGAGCAGTTCTTC. As protein: CASGLVLPGQDNNEQFF.

The chain joins TRBV7-9 to TRBJ1-4; the D gene is possibly TRBD1 (5 bases). Germline lookup yields CDR1 SEHNR and CDR2 FQNEAQ (reference sequence). V lost 0 bases to trimming and J lost 0 bases, with 8 bases between them. The CDR3 is 16 amino acids. CDR3: CASSLARGTTNEKLFF. The CDR3 region has the DNA TGTGCCAGCAGCTTAGCCCGGGGGACAACTAATGAAAAACTGTTTTTT. The full variable domain, in which reference TRBV7-9 and TRBJ1-4 provide the parts outside the CDR3, is DTGVSQNPRHKITKRGQNVTFRCDPISEHNRLYWYRQTLGQGPEFLTYFQNEAQLEKSRLLSDRFSAERPKGSFSTLEIQRTEQGDSAMYLCASSLARGTTNEKLFFGSGTQLSVL.

This clone was seen more than once but under ten times. The gene calls are TRBV9 and TRBJ2-5; 11 bases are shared with TRBD2. Germline CDR1 and CDR2: SGDLS and YYNGEE. There are 14 residues in the CDR3. The V segment lost 4 bases and the J segment 5 bases; nucleotides outside the gene matches: 4. CDR3 in amino acids: CASSPGTSGETQYF. CDR3 nucleotides: TGTGCCAGCAGCCCCGGGACTAGCGGTGAGACCCAGTACTTC. The complete variable domain, with remaining parts taken from reference TRBV9 and TRBJ2-5, reads DSGVTQTPKHLITATGQRVTLRCSPRSGDLSVYWYQQSLDQGLQFLIQYYNGEERAKGNILERFSAQQFPDLHSELNLSSLELGDSALYFCASSPGTSGETQYFGPGTRLLVL.

This clone was observed a few times. J is TRBJ1-5 and V is TRBV6-5; maybe TRBD1 (5 bases). CDR3 length: 14 residues. The germline V gene has CDR1 MNHEY and CDR2 SVGAGI. V gave up 6 bases and J gave up 0 bases, with 9 bases separating them. The CDR3, as DNA: TGTGCCAGCAGCCTAGACAGTAGCAATCAGCCCCAGCATTTT. Translating it yields CASSLDSSNQPQHF.

This chain joins TRBV12-3 or TRBV12-4 and TRBJ2-3; the D is unclear. Deletions cut 4 bases from V and 4 bases from J, with 6 bases between. This CDR3 is built from 12 residues. This CDR3 reads CASSSQADTQYF. The CDR3 nucleotides read TGTGCCAGCAGTTCCCAGGCAGATACGCAGTATTTT.

The chain employs TRBV2 and TRBJ1-4; no clear D gene. Germline-derived CDR1 and CDR2 are SNHLY and FYNNEI. The length of the CDR3 is 15 residues. V lost 0 bases and J lost 3, with 8 bases in between. CDR3 nucleotides: TGTGCCAGCAGTGAAGCCGGGATATCTAATGAAAAACTGTTTTTT. This sequence encodes CASSEAGISNEKLFF.

The chain joins TRBV9 to TRBJ2-2; the match to TRBD2 covers 7 bases. The CDR3 has 17 residues. J gave up 1 base and V 4 bases, and 10 bases lay outside the gene matches. Per the germline V gene, CDR1 is SGDLS and CDR2 is YYNGEE. CDR3 in DNA: TGTGCCAGCAGCCAAGAGCGAGTAGCGGGGAACACCGGGGAGCTGTTTTTT. It translates to CASSQERVAGNTGELFF.

The V gene is TRBV27, the J gene TRBJ2-7; 9 bases line up with TRBD2. The CDR3 extends over 14 amino acids. Germline lookup yields CDR1 MNHEY and CDR2 SMNVEV (reference sequence). The V gene end was trimmed by 5 bases and the J gene end by 7 bases; junction bases not matched to a gene: 9. In DNA form, the CDR3 reads TGTGCCAGCAGTCCGTCAAGCGGGGGGCGAGAGCAGTACTTC. It is translated as CASSPSSGGREQYF.

This clone has more than one count but fewer than ten. The rearrangement links TRBV7-9 to TRBJ2-2; 9 bases align to TRBD2. The CDR3 has 17 amino acids. The V and J ends lost 4 bases and 0 bases, in that order; junction bases with no gene match: 6. Germline values: CDR1 SEHNR, CDR2 FQNEAQ (reference sequence). The CDR3 coding sequence is TGTGCCAGCAGCTCGGCTGCGGGGGGGTCGAACACCGGGGAGCTGTTTTTT. It encodes CASSSAAGGSNTGELFF.

This sequence joins TRBV28 and TRBJ1-5, with D perhaps TRBD1 (5 bases). Germline V lookup: CDR1 MDHEN, CDR2 SYDVKM. This CDR3 is 13 amino acids long. V was shortened by 3 bases and J by 7 bases, with 10 bases between the two germline ends. Here the CDR3 DNA reads TGTGCCAGCAGTTTGGCGGGGACCCAGCCCCAGCATTTT. This translates into CASSLAGTQPQHF. The full variable domain, its missing parts supplied by reference TRBV28 and TRBJ1-5, is DVKVTQSSRYLVKRTGEKVFLECVQDMDHENMFWYRQDPGLGLRLIYFSYDVKMKEKGDIPEGYSVSREKKERFSLILESASTNQTSMYLCASSLAGTQPQHFGDGTRLSIL.

The V call is TRBV18, the J call TRBJ2-7, with 9 bases matching TRBD1. This CDR3 spans 14 amino acids. The V segment lost 6 bases and the J segment 6 bases; nucleotides outside the gene matches: 9. Germline V gives CDR1 KGHSH, CDR2 LQKENI. CDR3 nucleotides: TGTGCCAGCTCCCGGGACAGGGAAGCTAGCGAGCAGTACTTC. Its protein is CASSRDREASEQYF.

The chain employs TRBV27 and TRBJ2-7, with 10 bases fitting TRBD1. The V gene end was trimmed by 7 bases and the J gene end by 5 bases; junction bases not matched to a gene: 11. Germline CDR1 is MNHEY and CDR2 is SMNVEV (reference sequence). The CDR3 spans 15 residues. CDR3 in DNA: TGTGCCAGCAAGGGTAGCGGGACAGGGGAGCACGAGCAGTACTTC. As protein: CASKGSGTGEHEQYF.

This chain connects TRBV2 to TRBJ1-1, with TRBD1 matching 9 bases. After removal of 6 bases from V and 11 bases from J, the junction contained 7 bases not matched to a gene. The CDR3 is 12 residues long. Germline V lookup: CDR1 SNHLY, CDR2 FYNNEI. This chain's CDR3 is CASRKDRGTAFF. CDR3 coding DNA: TGTGCCAGCAGAAAGGACAGGGGTACGGCTTTCTTT.

This CDR3 is CASSYHSGRVGETQYF. The CDR3 DNA reads as TGTGCCAGCAGTTACCATAGCGGGAGGGTAGGAGAGACCCAGTACTTC. This chain uses TRBV6-2 or TRBV6-3 with TRBJ2-5; 11 bases are a match to TRBD2. Per the germline V gene, CDR1 is MNHEY and CDR2 is SVGEGT. CDR3 size: 16 residues. J was trimmed by 4 bases and V by 2 bases; bases with no gene match: 6.

The V gene is TRBV12-5, the J gene TRBJ2-4, with D perhaps matching TRBD1 (5 bases). The CDR3 is made up of 15 amino acids. Germline CDR1 and CDR2: LGHNT and FRNRAP. With 0 bases removed from V and 8 bases from J, the gap between germline ends came to 14 bases. The CDR3 region is CASGLVLGHWDIQYF. In DNA, the CDR3 is TGTGCTAGTGGTTTGGTACTGGGGCATTGGGACATTCAGTACTTC.

CDR3 DNA sequence: TGTGCCAGCAGCTTGTTGAACGCAGGGGCCGGTTTGGGCTACACCTTC. It codes for CASSLLNAGAGLGYTF. This sequence joins TRBV11-2 and TRBJ1-2, with TRBD1 as a possible D gene (6 bases). The CDR3 spans 16 residues. CDR1 SGHAT and CDR2 FQNNGV come from the germline V gene. With 3 bases removed from V and 8 bases from J, the gap between germline ends came to 22 bases.